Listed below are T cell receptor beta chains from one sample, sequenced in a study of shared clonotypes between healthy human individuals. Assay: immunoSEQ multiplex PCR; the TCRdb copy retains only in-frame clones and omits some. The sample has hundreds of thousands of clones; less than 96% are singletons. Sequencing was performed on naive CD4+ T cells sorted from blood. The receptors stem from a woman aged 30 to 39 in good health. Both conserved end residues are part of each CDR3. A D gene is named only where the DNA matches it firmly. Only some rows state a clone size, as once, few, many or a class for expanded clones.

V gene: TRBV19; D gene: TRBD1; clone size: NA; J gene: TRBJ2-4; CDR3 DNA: TGTGCCAGTAGTATAGATCGAGGGACAGGGAGGAACATTCAGTACTTC; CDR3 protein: CASSIDRGTGRNIQYF
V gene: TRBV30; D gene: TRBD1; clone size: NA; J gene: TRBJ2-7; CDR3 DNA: TGTGCCCATCGGACAGGTAGTTCCTACGAGCAGTACTTC; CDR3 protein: CAHRTGSSYEQYF
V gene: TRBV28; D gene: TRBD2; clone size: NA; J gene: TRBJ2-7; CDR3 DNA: TGTGCCAGCAGCTCGGAACTAGCGGGACCCTACGAGCAGTACTTC; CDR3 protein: CASSSELAGPYEQYF
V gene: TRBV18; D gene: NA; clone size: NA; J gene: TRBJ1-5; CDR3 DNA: TGTGCCAGCTCACCATCCAGGGGCAATCAGCCCCAGCATTTT; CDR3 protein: CASSPSRGNQPQHF
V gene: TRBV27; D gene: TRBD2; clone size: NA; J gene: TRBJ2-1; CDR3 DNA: TGTGCCAGCAGTTTCCGACGGACTAGCGGGAGGGCCTACAATGAGCAGTTCTTC; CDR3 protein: CASSFRRTSGRAYNEQFF
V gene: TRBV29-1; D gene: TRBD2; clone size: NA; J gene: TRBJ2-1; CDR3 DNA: TGCAGCGTCCAGACTAGCGGGGGGGACAATGAGCAGTTCTTC; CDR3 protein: CSVQTSGGDNEQFF
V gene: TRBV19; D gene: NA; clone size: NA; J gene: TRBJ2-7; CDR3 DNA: TGTGCCAGTAGTACCCAAACCGGGACGTCCTACGAGCAGTACTTC; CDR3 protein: CASSTQTGTSYEQYF
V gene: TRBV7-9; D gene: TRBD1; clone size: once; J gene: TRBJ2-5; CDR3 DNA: TGTGCCAGCAGCCCCTCAGGGGGAGCAGAGACCCAGTACTTC; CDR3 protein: CASSPSGGAETQYF
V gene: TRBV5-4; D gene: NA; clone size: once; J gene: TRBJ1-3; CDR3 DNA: TGTGCCAGCAGCCTGGGGTCCGTCTTCTCTGGAAACACCATATATTTT; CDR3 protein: CASSLGSVFSGNTIYF
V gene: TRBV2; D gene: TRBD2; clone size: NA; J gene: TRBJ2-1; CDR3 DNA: TGTGCCAGCAGTGAGGGACTAGCGGGAGGGAGCGATGAGCAGTTCTTC; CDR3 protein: CASSEGLAGGSDEQFF